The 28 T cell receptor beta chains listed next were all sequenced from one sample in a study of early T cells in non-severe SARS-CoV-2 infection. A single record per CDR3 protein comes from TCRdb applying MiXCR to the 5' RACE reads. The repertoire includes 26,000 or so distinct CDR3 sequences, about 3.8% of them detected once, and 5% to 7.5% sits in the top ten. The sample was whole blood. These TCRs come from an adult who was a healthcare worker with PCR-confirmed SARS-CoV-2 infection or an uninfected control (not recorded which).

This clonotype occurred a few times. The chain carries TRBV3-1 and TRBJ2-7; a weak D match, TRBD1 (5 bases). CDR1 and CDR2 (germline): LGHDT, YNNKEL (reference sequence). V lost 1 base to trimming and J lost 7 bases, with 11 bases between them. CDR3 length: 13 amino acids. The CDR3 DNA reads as TGTGCCAGCAGCCAAGGTCCGCAGGGTGAGCAGTACTTC. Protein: CASSQGPQGEQYF.

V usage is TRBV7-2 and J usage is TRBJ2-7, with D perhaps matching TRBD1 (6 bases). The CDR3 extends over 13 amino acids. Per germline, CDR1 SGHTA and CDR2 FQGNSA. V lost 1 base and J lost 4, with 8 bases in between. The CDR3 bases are TGTGCCAGCAGCTTAGGCACAGGGTACGAGCAGTACTTC. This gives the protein CASSLGTGYEQYF.

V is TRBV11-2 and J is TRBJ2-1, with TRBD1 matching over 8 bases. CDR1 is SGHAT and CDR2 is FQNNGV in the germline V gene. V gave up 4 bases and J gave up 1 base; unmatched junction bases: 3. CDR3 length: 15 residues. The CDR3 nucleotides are TGTGCCAGCAGCTCCGGGACAGGTTCCTACAATGAGCAGTTCTTC. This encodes CASSSGTGSYNEQFF.

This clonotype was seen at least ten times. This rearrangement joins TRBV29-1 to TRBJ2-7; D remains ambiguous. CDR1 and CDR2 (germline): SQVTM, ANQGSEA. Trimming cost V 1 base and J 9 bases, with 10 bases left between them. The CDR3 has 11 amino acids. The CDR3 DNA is TGCAGCGTTGAAGTGTTGGGTGGGCAGTACTTC. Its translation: CSVEVLGGQYF.

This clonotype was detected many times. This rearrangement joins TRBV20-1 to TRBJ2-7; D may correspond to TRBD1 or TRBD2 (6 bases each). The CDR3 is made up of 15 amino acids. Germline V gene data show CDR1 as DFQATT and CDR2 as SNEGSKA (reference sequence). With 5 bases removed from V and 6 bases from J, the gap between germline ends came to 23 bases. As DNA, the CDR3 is TGCAGTGCTGGTCCCCCCGGGGGCGCGCTCTCCGAGCAGTACTTC. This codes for CSAGPPGGALSEQYF.

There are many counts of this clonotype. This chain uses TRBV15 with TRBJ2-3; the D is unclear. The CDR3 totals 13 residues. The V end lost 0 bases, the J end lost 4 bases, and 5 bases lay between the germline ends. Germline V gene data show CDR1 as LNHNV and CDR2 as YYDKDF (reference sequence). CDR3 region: CATSRDPADTQYF. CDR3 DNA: TGTGCCACCAGCAGAGACCCGGCAGATACGCAGTATTTT.

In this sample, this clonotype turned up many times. CDR3 nucleotides: TGTGCCAGCAGTTGGACTAGCGGGACCCATGCGACCCAGTACTTC. Its protein is CASSWTSGTHATQYF. The chain has TRBV7-9 and TRBJ2-5; 12 positions match TRBD2. CDR1 is SEHNR, CDR2 FQNEAQ, per germline (reference sequence). Trimming at V came to 6 bases and at J to 7 bases, leaving 9 bases not matched to a gene. The CDR3 runs to 15 residues.

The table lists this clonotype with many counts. CDR3 protein: CASSPSLEGQPQHF. The CDR3 DNA sequence: TGTGCCAGCTCACCAAGTCTTGAAGGGCAGCCCCAGCATTTT. The rearrangement links TRBV18 to TRBJ1-5; D not resolved. The CDR3 runs 14 residues. Germline V CDR1 and CDR2: KGHSH, LQKENI. V lost 2 bases, J lost 7 bases, and 12 bases lay in between.

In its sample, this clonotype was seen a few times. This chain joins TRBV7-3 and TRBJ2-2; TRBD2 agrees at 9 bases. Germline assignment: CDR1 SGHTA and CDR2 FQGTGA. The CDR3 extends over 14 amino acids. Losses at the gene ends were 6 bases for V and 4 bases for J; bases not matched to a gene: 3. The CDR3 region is CASSLAGPTGELFF. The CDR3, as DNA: TGTGCCAGCAGTCTAGCGGGACCCACCGGGGAGCTGTTTTTT.

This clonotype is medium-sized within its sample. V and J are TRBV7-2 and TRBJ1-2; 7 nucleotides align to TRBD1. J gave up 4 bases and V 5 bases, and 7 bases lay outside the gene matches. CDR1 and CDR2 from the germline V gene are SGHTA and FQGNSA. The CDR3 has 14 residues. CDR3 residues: CASSKKTGPYGYTF. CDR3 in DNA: TGTGCCAGCAGCAAGAAGACAGGGCCCTATGGCTACACCTTC. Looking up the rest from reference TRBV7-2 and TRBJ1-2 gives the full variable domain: GAGVSQSPSNKVTEKGKDVELRCDPISGHTALYWYRQSLGQGLEFLIYFQGNSAPDKSGLPSDRFSAERTGGSVSTLTIQRTQQEDSAVYLCASSKKTGPYGYTFGSGTRLTVV.

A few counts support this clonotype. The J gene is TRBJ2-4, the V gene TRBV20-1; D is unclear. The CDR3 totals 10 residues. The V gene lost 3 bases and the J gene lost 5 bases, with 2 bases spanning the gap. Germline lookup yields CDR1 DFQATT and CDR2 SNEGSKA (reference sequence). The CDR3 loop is CSASENIQYF. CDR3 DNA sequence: TGCAGTGCTAGTGAAAACATTCAGTACTTC.

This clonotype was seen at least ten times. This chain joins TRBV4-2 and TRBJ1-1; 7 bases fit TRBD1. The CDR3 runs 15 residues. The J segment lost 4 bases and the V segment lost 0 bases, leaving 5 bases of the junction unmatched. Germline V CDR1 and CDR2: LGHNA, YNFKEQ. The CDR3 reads CASSQDRGGVTEAFF. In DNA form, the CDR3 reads TGTGCCAGCAGCCAAGATAGAGGGGGCGTCACTGAAGCTTTCTTT.

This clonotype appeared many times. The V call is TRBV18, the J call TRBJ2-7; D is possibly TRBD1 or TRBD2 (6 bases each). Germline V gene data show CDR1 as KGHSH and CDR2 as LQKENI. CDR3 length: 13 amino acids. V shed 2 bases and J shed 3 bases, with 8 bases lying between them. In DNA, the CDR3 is TGTGCCAGCTCACCAGGGGGGCTCTACGAGCAGTACTTC. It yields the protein CASSPGGLYEQYF.

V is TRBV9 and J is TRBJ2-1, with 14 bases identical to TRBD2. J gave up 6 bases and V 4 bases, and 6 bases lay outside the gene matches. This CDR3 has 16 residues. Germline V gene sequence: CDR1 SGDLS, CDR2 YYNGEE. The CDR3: CASSLRGLAGVNEQFF. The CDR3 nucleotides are TGTGCCAGCAGCCTTAGGGGACTAGCGGGAGTCAATGAGCAGTTCTTC.

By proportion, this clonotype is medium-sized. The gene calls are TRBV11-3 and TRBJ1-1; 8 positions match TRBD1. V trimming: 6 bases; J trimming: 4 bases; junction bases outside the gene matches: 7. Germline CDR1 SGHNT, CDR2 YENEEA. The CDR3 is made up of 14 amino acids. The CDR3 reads CASRRDRTATEAFF. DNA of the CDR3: TGTGCCAGCAGGAGGGACAGGACAGCCACTGAAGCTTTCTTT.

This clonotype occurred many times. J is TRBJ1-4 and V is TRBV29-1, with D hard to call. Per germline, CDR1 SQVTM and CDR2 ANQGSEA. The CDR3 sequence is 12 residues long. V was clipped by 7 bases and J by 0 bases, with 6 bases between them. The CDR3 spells CSGSATNEKLFF. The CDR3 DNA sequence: TGCAGCGGGTCCGCAACTAATGAAAAACTGTTTTTT.

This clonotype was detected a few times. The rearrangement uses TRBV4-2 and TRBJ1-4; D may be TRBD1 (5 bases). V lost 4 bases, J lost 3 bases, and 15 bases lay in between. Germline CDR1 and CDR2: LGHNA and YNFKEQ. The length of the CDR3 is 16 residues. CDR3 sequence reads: CASSLSSGASNEKLFF. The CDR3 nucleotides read TGTGCCAGCAGCCTCTCGTCCGGGGCCTCTAATGAAAAACTGTTTTTT.

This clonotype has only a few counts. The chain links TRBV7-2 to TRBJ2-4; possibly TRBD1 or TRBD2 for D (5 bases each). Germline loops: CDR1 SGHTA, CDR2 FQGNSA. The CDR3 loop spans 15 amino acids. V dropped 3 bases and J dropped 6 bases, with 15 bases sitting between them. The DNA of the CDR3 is TGTGCCAGCAGCTTCCCCCCCGGGGCAGGAAACATTCAGTACTTC. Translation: CASSFPPGAGNIQYF.

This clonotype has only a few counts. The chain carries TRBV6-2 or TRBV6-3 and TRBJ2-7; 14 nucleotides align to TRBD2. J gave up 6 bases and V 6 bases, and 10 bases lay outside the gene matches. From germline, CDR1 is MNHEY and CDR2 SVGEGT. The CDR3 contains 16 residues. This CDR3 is CASSLGLAGGESEQYF. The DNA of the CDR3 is TGTGCCAGCAGCCTCGGACTAGCGGGAGGTGAGAGCGAGCAGTACTTC.

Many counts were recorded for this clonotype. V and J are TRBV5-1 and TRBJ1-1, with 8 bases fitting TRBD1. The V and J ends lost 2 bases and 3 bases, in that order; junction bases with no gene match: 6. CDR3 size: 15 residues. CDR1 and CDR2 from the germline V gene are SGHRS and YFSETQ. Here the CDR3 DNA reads TGCGCCAGCAGCTTAATCAGGGGGCTTTACACTGAAGCTTTCTTT. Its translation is CASSLIRGLYTEAFF. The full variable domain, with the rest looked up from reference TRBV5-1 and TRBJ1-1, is KAGVTQTPRYLIKTRGQQVTLSCSPISGHRSVSWYQQTPGQGLQFLFEYFSETQRNKGNFPGRFSGRQFSNSRSEMNVSTLELGDSALYLCASSLIRGLYTEAFFGQGTRLTVV.

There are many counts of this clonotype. In DNA, the CDR3 is TGTGCCAGCAGCTGGACAGCAACTAATGAAAAACTGTTTTTT. Residues: CASSWTATNEKLFF. V gene TRBV6-1 combines with J gene TRBJ1-4, with a tentative D call TRBD1 (6 bases). Germline V gene sequence: CDR1 MNHNS, CDR2 SASEGT. Trimming took 6 bases from V and 0 from J, leaving 8 bases between them. The CDR3 extends over 14 amino acids.

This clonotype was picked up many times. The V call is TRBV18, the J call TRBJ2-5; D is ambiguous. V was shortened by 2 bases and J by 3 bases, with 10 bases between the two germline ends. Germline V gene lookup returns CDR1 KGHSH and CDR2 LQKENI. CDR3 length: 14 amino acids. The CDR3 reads CASSPSTRKETQYF. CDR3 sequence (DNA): TGTGCCAGCTCACCATCGACACGAAAAGAGACCCAGTACTTC.

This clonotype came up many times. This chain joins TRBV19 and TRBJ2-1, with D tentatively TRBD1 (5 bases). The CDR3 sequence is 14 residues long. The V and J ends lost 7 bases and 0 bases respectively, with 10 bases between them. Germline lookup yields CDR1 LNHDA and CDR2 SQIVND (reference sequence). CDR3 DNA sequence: TGTGCCAGTACCAGGGAACTCTCCTACAATGAGCAGTTCTTC. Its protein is CASTRELSYNEQFF.

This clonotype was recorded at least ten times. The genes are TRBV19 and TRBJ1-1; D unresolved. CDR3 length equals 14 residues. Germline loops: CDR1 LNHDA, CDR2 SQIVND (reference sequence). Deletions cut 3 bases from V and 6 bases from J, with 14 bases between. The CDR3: CASSILVRGAEAFF. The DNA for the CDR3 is TGTGCCAGTAGTATTCTCGTCCGAGGAGCTGAAGCTTTCTTT.

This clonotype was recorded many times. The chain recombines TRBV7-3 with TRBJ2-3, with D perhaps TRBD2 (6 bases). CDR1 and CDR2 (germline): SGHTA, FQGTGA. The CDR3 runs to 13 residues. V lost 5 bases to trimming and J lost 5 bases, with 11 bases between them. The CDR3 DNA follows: TGTGCCAGCAGCCAAGGACTATTAGATACGCAGTATTTT. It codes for CASSQGLLDTQYF. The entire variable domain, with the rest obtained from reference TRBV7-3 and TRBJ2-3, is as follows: GAGVSQTPSNKVTEKGKYVELRCDPISGHTALYWYRQSLGQGPEFLIYFQGTGAADDSGLPNDRFFAVRPEGSVSTLKIQRTERGDSAVYLCASSQGLLDTQYFGPGTRLTVL.

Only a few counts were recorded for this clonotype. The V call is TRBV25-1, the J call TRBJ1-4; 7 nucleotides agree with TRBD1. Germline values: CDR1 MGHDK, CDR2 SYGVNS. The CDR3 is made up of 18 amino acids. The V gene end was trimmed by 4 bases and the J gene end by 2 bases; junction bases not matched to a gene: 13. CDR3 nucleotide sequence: TGTGCCAGCAGTGGGGGACAGACTCATGTTTGGACTAATGAAAAACTGTTTTTT. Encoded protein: CASSGGQTHVWTNEKLFF.

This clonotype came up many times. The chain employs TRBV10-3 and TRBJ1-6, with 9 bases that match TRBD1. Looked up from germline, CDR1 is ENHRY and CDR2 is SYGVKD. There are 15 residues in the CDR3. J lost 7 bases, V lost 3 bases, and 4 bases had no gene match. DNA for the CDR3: TGTGCCATCAGTGAAACCGGGACAGGGAATTCACCCCTCCACTTT. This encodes CAISETGTGNSPLHF.

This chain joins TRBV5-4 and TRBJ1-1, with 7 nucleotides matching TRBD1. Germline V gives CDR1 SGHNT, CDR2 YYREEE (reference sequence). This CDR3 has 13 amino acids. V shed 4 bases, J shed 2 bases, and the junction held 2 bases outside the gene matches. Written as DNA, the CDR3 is TGTGCCAGCAGCCGGGACAGAAACACTGAAGCTTTCTTT. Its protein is CASSRDRNTEAFF.